The next 31 T cell receptor beta chains were all read from a single sample in a study of Ad26.COV2.S vaccination and SARS-CoV-2 variants. Sequencing used immunoSEQ multiplex PCR; TCRdb keeps in-frame clones, though not all of them. In the table there are 450,000 to 550,000 clones, about 91% of which are singletons. Treatment indicated: about 20 received Ad26.COV2.S at low or high dose, single or two shots; several received placebo; per-sample allocation not given. Repertoires come from day 63 after the first vaccine or placebo injection. Sequenced material: peripheral blood, taken in a trial of Ad26.COV2.S vaccine versus placebo. These receptors all come from a person between 18 and 60 years old who received the Ad26.COV2.S COVID-19 vaccine or a placebo.

The V call is TRBV28, the J call TRBJ2-1, with 9 bases lining up with TRBD1. Looked up from germline, CDR1 is MDHEN and CDR2 is SYDVKM. This CDR3 contains 16 residues. The V segment lost 6 bases and the J segment 3 bases; nucleotides outside the gene matches: 9. In DNA form, the CDR3 reads TGTGCCAGCAGCCCTACCGGGACAGGGTTCTACAATGAGCAGTTCTTC. Residues: CASSPTGTGFYNEQFF.

The rearrangement links TRBV30 to TRBJ2-1; 8 nucleotides agree with TRBD2. The CDR3 loop spans 15 amino acids. J was trimmed by 3 bases and V by 2 bases; bases with no gene match: 6. The V gene's germline CDR1 is GTSNPN and CDR2 SVGIG (reference sequence). The CDR3 DNA reads as TGTGCCTGGAGTTCATTAGCGGGGAGCTACAATGAGCAGTTCTTC. Translated: CAWSSLAGSYNEQFF.

This clone appeared a few times. The chain is built from TRBV7-8 and TRBJ1-5; the D is unclear. The CDR3 length is 14 residues. The V and J ends lost 5 bases and 4 bases respectively, with 12 bases between them. The germline gives CDR1 SGHVS, CDR2 FQNEAQ. CDR3 residues: CASSPINRNQPQHF. DNA of the CDR3: TGTGCCAGCAGCCCGATCAACAGAAATCAGCCCCAGCATTTT.

The table lists this clone with a few counts. The J gene is TRBJ1-6, the V gene TRBV6-4, with D perhaps TRBD1 (6 bases). CDR3 length: 15 residues. Germline CDR1 MRHNA, CDR2 SNTAGT. Trimming removed 8 bases from V and 7 bases from J, with 18 bases in between. The CDR3 protein is CASRRAGAGNSPLHF. The CDR3 nucleotides are TGTGCCAGCCGTCGGGCGGGGGCAGGGAATTCACCCCTCCACTTT.

This clone was observed a handful of times. The chain combines TRBV5-4 with TRBJ2-7; possibly TRBD2 for D (5 bases). The V end lost 0 bases, the J end lost 3 bases, and 13 bases lay between the germline ends. Germline CDR1 SGHNT, CDR2 YYREEE (reference sequence). CDR3 length: 15 residues. The DNA for the CDR3 is TGTGCCAGCAGCTTGGGAGGGCCGCTGGGCTACGAGCAGTACTTC. As protein: CASSLGGPLGYEQYF. The whole variable domain, remainder taken from reference TRBV5-4 and TRBJ2-7, is ETGVTQSPTHLIKTRGQQVTLRCSSQSGHNTVSWYQQALGQGPQFIFQYYREEENGRGNFPPRFSGLQFPNYSSELNVNALELDDSALYLCASSLGGPLGYEQYFGPGTRLTVT.

This rearrangement joins TRBV18 to TRBJ2-2; possible D gene TRBD1, 6 bases. Germline CDR1 KGHSH, CDR2 LQKENI. Trimming cost V 6 bases and J 0 bases, with 23 bases left between them. The length of the CDR3 is 19 residues. The CDR3, as DNA: TGTGCCAGCTCCGCTGGGAGACAGGCCTTCCTCGCGAACACCGGGGAGCTGTTTTTT. Protein product: CASSAGRQAFLANTGELFF. Together with reference TRBV18 and TRBJ2-2, the CDR3 gives the full variable domain: NAGVMQNPRHLVRRRGQEARLRCSPMKGHSHVYWYRQLPEEGLKFMVYLQKENIIDESGMPKERFSAEFPKEGPSILRIQQVVRGDSAAYFCASSAGRQAFLANTGELFFGEGSRLTVL.

The V and J genes are TRBV13 and TRBJ2-7; 12 nucleotides agree with TRBD2. CDR3 length: 16 amino acids. Germline CDR1 PRHDT, CDR2 FYEKMQ (reference sequence). V trimming: 3 bases; J trimming: 4 bases; junction bases outside the gene matches: 7. The CDR3, as DNA: TGTGCCAGCAGCTTCCTAGCGGGGGGGCACTTATACGAGCAGTACTTC. This encodes CASSFLAGGHLYEQYF.

Here the CDR3 DNA reads TGTGCCAGCGTAGGGACAGGCCGGGGCTACACCTTC. It codes for CASVGTGRGYTF. The gene calls are TRBV6-6 and TRBJ1-2; 8 bases match TRBD1. This CDR3 has 12 amino acids. V gave up 8 bases and J gave up 8 bases; unmatched junction bases: 7. Germline V gives CDR1 MNHNY, CDR2 SVGAGI (reference sequence).

In this sample, this clone turned up once. V and J are TRBV19 and TRBJ1-1, with D perhaps matching TRBD1 (6 bases). This CDR3 has 15 amino acids. Germline V gene sequence: CDR1 LNHDA, CDR2 SQIVND (reference sequence). Between the trimmed V and J ends, which lost 3 bases and 4 bases, there was a span of 15 bases. The CDR3 nucleotides are TGTGCCAGTAGTATGTGGCCAGGGGTAAGCACTGAAGCTTTCTTT. Amino acid sequence: CASSMWPGVSTEAFF.

This chain links TRBV6-5 with TRBJ1-1; 7 nucleotides match TRBD1. V lost 5 bases and J lost 4; bases outside the gene matches: 7. In germline, CDR1 is MNHEY, CDR2 SVGAGI. The CDR3 spans 14 residues. CDR3 region: CASSRQGEVTEAFF. In DNA form, the CDR3 reads TGTGCCAGCAGTAGACAGGGTGAGGTCACTGAAGCTTTCTTT.

This chain connects TRBV30 to TRBJ1-1, with D possibly matching TRBD1 (5 bases). V lost 2 bases and J 1 base, leaving 11 bases between the germline ends. Per the germline V gene, CDR1 is GTSNPN and CDR2 is SVGIG (reference sequence). CDR3 length: 14 residues. The CDR3 reads CAWSWDGWNTEAFF. CDR3 nucleotides: TGTGCCTGGAGTTGGGACGGCTGGAACACTGAAGCTTTCTTT. The whole variable domain, filled in from reference TRBV30 and TRBJ1-1, reads SQTIHQWPATLVQPVGSPLSLECTVEGTSNPNLYWYRQAAGRGLQLLFYSVGIGQISSEVPQNLSASRPQDRQFILSSKKLLLSDSGFYLCAWSWDGWNTEAFFGQGTRLTVV.

This clone is a singleton in its sample. This chain joins TRBV25-1 and TRBJ2-2; unclear D gene. The V gene's germline CDR1 is MGHDK and CDR2 SYGVNS. This CDR3 is 12 amino acids long. V was pared by 2 bases and J by 4 bases, with 2 bases between. In DNA form, the CDR3 reads TGTGCCAGCAGTGAAGGCACCGGGGAGCTGTTTTTT. Translation: CASSEGTGELFF.

The V gene is TRBV5-1, the J gene TRBJ1-2, with D hard to call. Deletions cut 0 bases from V and 2 bases from J, with 11 bases between. The CDR3 contains 15 residues. Germline assignment: CDR1 SGHRS and CDR2 YFSETQ. CDR3: CASSLAATMNYGYTF. CDR3 bases: TGCGCCAGCAGCTTGGCGGCCACGATGAACTATGGCTACACCTTC.

The count of this clone is one. The V call is TRBV7-2, the J call TRBJ2-7; 7 bases are shared with TRBD2. Germline V CDR1 and CDR2: SGHTA, FQGNSA. J was trimmed by 6 bases and V by 5 bases; bases with no gene match: 7. This CDR3 has 13 residues. CDR3: CASSLQRDSEQYV. The CDR3 DNA reads as TGTGCCAGCAGCCTCCAGCGGGACTCCGAGCAGTACGTC.

J is TRBJ2-1 and V is TRBV5-1; TRBD1 might be the D (7 bases). This CDR3 has 15 residues. Germline V gives CDR1 SGHRS, CDR2 YFSETQ. Trimming took 4 bases from V and 0 from J, leaving 11 bases between them. The CDR3 DNA is TGCGCCAGCAGCCCAGGGGGGATCTCCTACAATGAGCAGTTCTTC. As protein: CASSPGGISYNEQFF.

The V call is TRBV15, the J call TRBJ1-2; TRBD1 is a possible D gene (5 bases). This CDR3 comprises 14 residues. The germline V gene encodes CDR1 LNHNV and CDR2 YYDKDF (reference sequence). Trimming took 1 base from V and 6 from J, leaving 12 bases between them. The CDR3, as DNA: TGTGCCACCAGCAGAGTTTATCGGGGGAATGGCTACACCTTC. Its translation is CATSRVYRGNGYTF.

The chain has TRBV9 and TRBJ2-1, with D uncertain. The V gene's germline CDR1 is SGDLS and CDR2 YYNGEE. Trimming cost V 0 bases and J 3 bases, with 7 bases left between them. The CDR3 consists of 14 residues. This chain's CDR3 is CASSVAGRYNEQFF. CDR3 sequence (DNA): TGTGCCAGCAGCGTAGCAGGACGCTACAATGAGCAGTTCTTC.

V gene TRBV2 combines with J gene TRBJ2-3; D not resolved. This CDR3 has 11 amino acids. CDR1 is SNHLY and CDR2 is FYNNEI in the germline V gene. V was shortened by 1 base and J by 10 bases, with 6 bases between the two germline ends. This CDR3 is CASSEGAAQYF. CDR3 nucleotide sequence: TGTGCCAGCAGTGAAGGAGCTGCGCAGTATTTT.

This chain links TRBV6-6 with TRBJ2-7; 7 positions agree with TRBD1. CDR1 and CDR2 (germline): MNHNY, SVGAGI (reference sequence). CDR3 length: 15 residues. V lost 0 bases and J lost 3; bases outside the gene matches: 5. CDR3 DNA: TGTGCCAGCAGTTACTCAGGGGACAGAAGCTACGAGCAGTACGTC. Its protein product is CASSYSGDRSYEQYV.

This clone was seen a handful of times. Other nucleotide sequences from this sample produce the same CDR3. The chain recombines TRBV27 with TRBJ2-3; possibly TRBD2 for D (6 bases). Between the trimmed V and J ends, which lost 3 bases and 6 bases, there was a span of 13 bases. The CDR3 contains 14 residues. Germline V gives CDR1 MNHEY, CDR2 SMNVEV (reference sequence). The CDR3 DNA is TGTGCCAGCAGTTTGTCTAGGGCGGGGGATACGCAGTATTTT. Its protein product is CASSLSRAGDTQYF.

The CDR3 bases are TGCGCCAGCAGCCAAGACGACGGCAGGGTCCTCCACTTT. Translation gives CASSQDDGRVLHF. The V and J genes are TRBV4-3 and TRBJ1-6; maybe TRBD1 (5 bases). V lost 0 bases, J lost 15 bases, and 12 bases lay in between. The CDR3 has 13 amino acids. Germline loops: CDR1 LGHNA, CDR2 YSLEER.

The V and J genes are TRBV5-1 and TRBJ1-4; TRBD1 aligns across 11 bases. CDR3 length: 17 residues. Germline loops: CDR1 SGHRS, CDR2 YFSETQ. V shed 0 bases, J shed 8 bases, and the junction held 9 bases outside the gene matches. CDR3 sequence reads: CASSLALGTGGREKLFF. DNA for the CDR3: TGCGCCAGCAGCTTGGCTCTGGGGACAGGGGGTCGAGAAAAACTGTTTTTT. The variable domain in full, completed from reference TRBV5-1 and TRBJ1-4, reads KAGVTQTPRYLIKTRGQQVTLSCSPISGHRSVSWYQQTPGQGLQFLFEYFSETQRNKGNFPGRFSGRQFSNSRSEMNVSTLELGDSALYLCASSLALGTGGREKLFFGSGTQLSVL.

This clone was found once. V is TRBV13 and J is TRBJ2-5; 7 bases are a match to TRBD1. Germline V gene lookup returns CDR1 PRHDT and CDR2 FYEKMQ (reference sequence). After removal of 0 bases from V and 4 bases from J, the junction contained 2 bases not matched to a gene. CDR3 length: 14 amino acids. CDR3 DNA sequence: TGTGCCAGCAGCTTAGGACAGGGGCGAGAGACCCAGTACTTC. It codes for CASSLGQGRETQYF.

The chain carries TRBV6-1 and TRBJ1-1; 9 bases agree with TRBD1. CDR1 and CDR2 (germline): MNHNS, SASEGT. Trimming at V came to 2 bases and at J to 4 bases, leaving 8 bases not matched to a gene. The length of the CDR3 is 16 residues. CDR3 in DNA: TGTGCCAGCAGTGAACGTTGGGACAGGGCGGGCACTGAAGCTTTCTTT. This translates into CASSERWDRAGTEAFF.

This rearrangement joins TRBV2 to TRBJ1-1; TRBD1 matches 9 bases. V shed 6 bases, J shed 3 bases, and the junction held 5 bases outside the gene matches. This CDR3 has 14 amino acids. Germline V CDR1 and CDR2: SNHLY, FYNNEI. The CDR3 nucleotides are TGTGCCAGCAGCCAGACAGGGGGGGACACTGAAGCTTTCTTT. It yields the protein CASSQTGGDTEAFF.

The CDR3 protein is CASSKTGTRPPLHF. The CDR3 nucleotides are TGTGCCAGCAGCAAGACAGGGACACGGCCACCCCTCCACTTT. The V gene is TRBV21-1, the J gene TRBJ1-6; TRBD1, the D gene given by the table, was not confirmed from the DNA. TRBV21-1 is a listed pseudogene. CDR3 length: 14 amino acids.

V is TRBV7-8 and J is TRBJ2-7; 9 positions match TRBD2. V lost 5 bases to trimming and J lost 0 bases; unmatched junction nucleotides: 5. This CDR3 has 15 amino acids. Germline CDR1 and CDR2: SGHVS and FQNEAQ. The CDR3 region is CASSQLAGRSYEQYV. CDR3 nucleotides: TGTGCCAGCAGCCAACTAGCGGGTCGCTCCTACGAGCAGTACGTC.

This clone appeared a few times. J is TRBJ1-1 and V is TRBV14; D remains ambiguous. From germline, CDR1 is SGHDN and CDR2 FVKESK. The CDR3 has 16 residues. Trimming cost V 2 bases and J 3 bases, with 16 bases left between them. The CDR3 loop is CASSQSPVLWYTEAFF. CDR3 nucleotide sequence: TGTGCCAGCAGCCAAAGTCCAGTGTTATGGTACACTGAAGCTTTCTTT.

The chain links TRBV16 to TRBJ2-1, with 8 bases lining up with TRBD2. CDR1 and CDR2 from the germline V gene are KGHSY and FQNENV. With 3 bases clipped from V and 6 bases from J, the junction kept 10 bases outside the gene matches. This CDR3 is built from 16 residues. CDR3 loop: CASSQTRDGRANEQFF. CDR3 in DNA: TGTGCCAGCAGCCAGACCCGAGACGGGAGGGCCAATGAGCAGTTCTTC.

The chain recombines TRBV5-1 with TRBJ2-2; a weak D match, TRBD2 (5 bases). Germline V lookup: CDR1 SGHRS, CDR2 YFSETQ. V lost 0 bases and J lost 8, with 11 bases in between. This CDR3 is 14 amino acids long. DNA of the CDR3: TGCGCCAGCAGCTTGGCGGGGTGGTCAGGGGAGCTGTTTTTT. Protein: CASSLAGWSGELFF.

V usage is TRBV11-3 and J usage is TRBJ2-2; D uncertain. The germline V and J ends were trimmed by 8 bases and 1 base, with 8 bases remaining between them. CDR3 length: 13 residues. Germline-derived CDR1 and CDR2 are SGHNT and YENEEA. The CDR3 DNA is TGTGCCAGCTTACAAAGGAACACCGGGGAGCTGTTTTTT. Translating gives CASLQRNTGELFF.